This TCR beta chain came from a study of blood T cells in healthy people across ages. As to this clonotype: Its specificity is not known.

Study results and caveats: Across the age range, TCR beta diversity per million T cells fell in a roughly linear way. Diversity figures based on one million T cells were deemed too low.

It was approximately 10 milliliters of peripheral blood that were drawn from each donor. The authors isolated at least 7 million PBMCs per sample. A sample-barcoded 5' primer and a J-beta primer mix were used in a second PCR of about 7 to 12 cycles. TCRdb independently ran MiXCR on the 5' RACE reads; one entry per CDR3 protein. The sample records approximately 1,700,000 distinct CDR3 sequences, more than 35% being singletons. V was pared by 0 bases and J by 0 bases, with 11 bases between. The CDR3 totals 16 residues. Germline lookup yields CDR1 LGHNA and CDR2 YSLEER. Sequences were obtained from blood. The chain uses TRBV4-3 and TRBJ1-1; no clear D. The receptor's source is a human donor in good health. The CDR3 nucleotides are TGCGCCAGCAGCCAAGATAAAGGACGGATGAACACTGAAGCTTTCTTT. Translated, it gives CASSQDKGRMNTEAFF.